These 29 T cell receptor beta chains originate from one sample sequenced in a study of blood T cell repertoires in COVID-19. Generated by immunoSEQ multiplex PCR, the TCRdb table keeps only in-frame clones and is missing some. The table has approximately 150,000 clones, 80% to 90% seen once. Sequencing was carried out using peripheral blood. These TCRs come from a man aged 60-69 years with active or convalescent COVID-19.

The chain combines TRBV28 with TRBJ2-7; TRBD1 matches 7 bases. The length of the CDR3 is 14 residues. CDR1 and CDR2 from the germline V gene are MDHEN and SYDVKM. J was trimmed by 3 bases and V by 8 bases; bases with no gene match: 10. CDR3 residues: CASSRASGGYEQYF. The CDR3 DNA follows: TGTGCCAGCTCAAGGGCATCAGGGGGCTACGAGCAGTACTTC.

The V and J genes are TRBV6-1 and TRBJ2-7; D is possibly TRBD1 (6 bases). CDR3 length: 14 residues. Germline V gene sequence: CDR1 MNHNS, CDR2 SASEGT. With 1 base removed from V and 4 bases from J, the gap between germline ends came to 11 bases. In nucleotides, the CDR3 is TGTGCCAGCAGTGAAGGAGGGACAAAATACGAGCAGTACTTC. Translated, it gives CASSEGGTKYEQYF.

This clone was seen only a few times. The chain links TRBV15 to TRBJ2-5; D gene unclear. There are 13 residues in the CDR3. Germline CDR1 and CDR2: LNHNV and YYDKDF (reference sequence). Trimming removed 6 bases at V and 1 base at J, with 9 bases between. CDR3 residues: CATSSLSQETQYF. CDR3 nucleotide sequence: TGTGCCACCAGTTCTCTGAGCCAAGAGACCCAGTACTTC.

The rearrangement links TRBV28 to TRBJ1-6, with no clear D. Germline CDR1 is MDHEN and CDR2 is SYDVKM. The CDR3 runs to 12 residues. V was shortened by 5 bases and J by 9 bases, with 8 bases between the two germline ends. The CDR3 protein is CASSAAGSPLHF. The CDR3 DNA sequence: TGTGCCAGCAGTGCCGCGGGTTCACCCCTCCACTTT. Complete variable domain (other parts from reference TRBV28 and TRBJ1-6): DVKVTQSSRYLVKRTGEKVFLECVQDMDHENMFWYRQDPGLGLRLIYFSYDVKMKEKGDIPEGYSVSREKKERFSLILESASTNQTSMYLCASSAAGSPLHFGNGTRLTVT.

The chain couples TRBV24-1 to TRBJ2-7, with TRBD1 identical over 7 bases. Germline values: CDR1 KGHDR, CDR2 SFDVKD. The CDR3 extends over 13 amino acids. Trimming at V came to 6 bases and at J to 2 bases, leaving 3 bases not matched to a gene. The CDR3 region is CATSSTGAYEQYF. Written as DNA, the CDR3 is TGTGCCACCAGTTCTACAGGGGCCTACGAGCAGTACTTC.

The rearrangement joins TRBV5-1 to TRBJ1-2; perhaps TRBD1 as D (6 bases). CDR1 is SGHRS and CDR2 is YFSETQ in the germline V gene. Trimming shortened V by 5 bases and J by 0 bases, and 14 bases separated the two germline ends. The CDR3 is 15 amino acids. CDR3 sequence: CASRRDTTTNYGYTF. The CDR3 DNA reads TGCGCCAGCAGGAGGGACACCACTACTAACTATGGCTACACCTTC.

The V and J genes are TRBV5-1 and TRBJ2-6; maybe TRBD1 (6 bases). The CDR3 runs 15 residues. V lost 4 bases and J lost 0, with 8 bases in between. Germline V gene data show CDR1 as SGHRS and CDR2 as YFSETQ. The CDR3 region has the DNA TGCGCCAGCAGCCCAGGGGTCTCTGGGGCCAACGTCCTGACTTTC. Translation gives CASSPGVSGANVLTF. Together with reference TRBV5-1 and TRBJ2-6, the CDR3 gives the full variable domain: KAGVTQTPRYLIKTRGQQVTLSCSPISGHRSVSWYQQTPGQGLQFLFEYFSETQRNKGNFPGRFSGRQFSNSRSEMNVSTLELGDSALYLCASSPGVSGANVLTFGAGSRLTVL.

This clone was observed once. The CDR3 DNA reads TGTGCCAGCAGCGTATCCCTGGAGATCTTTTACAATGAGCAGTTCTTC. Encoded protein: CASSVSLEIFYNEQFF. The rearrangement uses TRBV7-8 and TRBJ2-1, with D unresolved. Looked up from germline, CDR1 is SGHVS and CDR2 is FQNEAQ. This CDR3 region has 16 residues. The V end lost 5 bases, the J end lost 4 bases, and 18 bases lay between the germline ends.

CDR3 DNA: TGTGCCAGCAGCTTCGTGGGCGGGGAGACCCAGTACTTC. Amino acid sequence: CASSFVGGETQYF. The chain combines TRBV7-9 with TRBJ2-5, with TRBD2 as a possible D gene (5 bases). Germline V gives CDR1 SEHNR, CDR2 FQNEAQ (reference sequence). With 3 bases removed from V and 5 bases from J, the gap between germline ends came to 10 bases. The CDR3 sequence is 13 residues long.

The chain combines TRBV12-3 or TRBV12-4 with TRBJ2-7; D call uncertain. CDR3 length: 12 amino acids. Trimming pared 5 bases from V and 2 bases from J, leaving 7 bases between. Here the CDR3 DNA reads TGTGCCAGCAGTCCTGGGCCCTACGAGCAGTACTTC. Residues: CASSPGPYEQYF.

This chain joins TRBV15 and TRBJ2-5; D possibly corresponds to TRBD1 (6 bases). Germline V CDR1 and CDR2: LNHNV, YYDKDF (reference sequence). The CDR3 runs 15 residues. Trimming removed 5 bases from V and 7 bases from J, with 20 bases in between. In DNA form, the CDR3 reads TGTGCCACCAGCGAAGGAATCGGACAGTACGTGACCCAGTACTTC. This encodes CATSEGIGQYVTQYF.

The chain uses TRBV19 and TRBJ2-2, with D unresolved. There are 15 residues in the CDR3. Trimming removed 4 bases from V and 6 bases from J, with 15 bases in between. CDR1 LNHDA and CDR2 SQIVND come from the germline V gene (reference sequence). DNA of the CDR3: TGTGCCAGTAGTAGAAATTACGGTTTAGCCGGGGAGCTGTTTTTT. This encodes CASSRNYGLAGELFF.

This clone was recorded a few times. This same CDR3 is encoded by further DNA sequences in the sample. The J gene is TRBJ1-1, the V gene TRBV3-1 (or the pseudogene TRBV3-2); D might be TRBD1 (6 bases). Trimming left V 6 bases short and J 4 bases short, with 6 bases between. The CDR3 extends over 11 amino acids. CDR1 is LGHDT and CDR2 is YNNKEL in the germline V gene (reference sequence). The CDR3 DNA follows: TGTGCCAGCAGAGGGGGCACTGAAGCTTTCTTT. It codes for CASRGGTEAFF.

J is TRBJ1-6 and V is TRBV9; D unclear. The CDR3 spans 15 residues. Per the germline V gene, CDR1 is SGDLS and CDR2 is YYNGEE. Trimming removed 3 bases from V and 5 bases from J, with 12 bases in between. CDR3 nucleotide sequence: TGTGCCAGCAGCGAGGACGGGAGAAATAATTCACCCCTCCACTTT. Residues: CASSEDGRNNSPLHF.

The chain couples TRBV5-1 to TRBJ2-2, with 7 bases that match TRBD1. Germline-derived CDR1 and CDR2 are SGHRS and YFSETQ. The CDR3 consists of 15 residues. After removal of 5 bases from V and 1 base from J, the junction contained 5 bases not matched to a gene. The CDR3 coding sequence is TGCGCCAGCAGTCAAAGGACAGGGAACACCGGGGAGCTGTTTTTT. Amino acids: CASSQRTGNTGELFF.

This clone turned up a few times. The chain combines TRBV7-9 with TRBJ1-2; D is possibly TRBD1 (5 bases). The V gene's germline CDR1 is SEHNR and CDR2 FQNEAQ (reference sequence). V lost 3 bases, J lost 5 bases, and 10 bases lay in between. The CDR3 covers 13 residues. CDR3 sequence: CASSFVQDYGYTF. The DNA for the CDR3 is TGTGCCAGCAGCTTTGTACAGGATTATGGCTACACCTTC. Full variable domain (rest looked up from reference TRBV7-9 and TRBJ1-2): DTGVSQNPRHKITKRGQNVTFRCDPISEHNRLYWYRQTLGQGPEFLTYFQNEAQLEKSRLLSDRFSAERPKGSFSTLEIQRTEQGDSAMYLCASSFVQDYGYTFGSGTRLTVV.

This rearrangement joins TRBV7-2 to TRBJ1-3, with 8 bases that match TRBD1. CDR1 SGHTA and CDR2 FQGNSA come from the germline V gene. The CDR3 length is 14 residues. With V trimmed by 5 bases and J by 8 bases, 8 bases remained unmatched. The CDR3 region is CASSLRTGRDTIYF. The CDR3 region has the DNA TGTGCCAGCAGCCTCCGGACAGGGAGGGACACCATATATTTT.

This chain connects TRBV6-5 to TRBJ2-3; 7 bases align to TRBD2. This CDR3 has 15 residues. Per germline, CDR1 MNHEY and CDR2 SVGAGI. The trim removed 5 bases at V and 1 base at J, leaving 6 bases unmatched. The CDR3 protein is CASSSGASGTDTQYF. DNA for the CDR3: TGTGCCAGCAGTAGCGGGGCCTCTGGCACAGATACGCAGTATTTT.

The CDR3 loop reads CASTSSMSGVLAGGYEQYF. For the CDR3, the DNA is TGTGCCAGCACCTCTTCTATGTCCGGCGTACTAGCGGGAGGGTACGAGCAGTACTTC. The chain combines TRBV7-8 with TRBJ2-7; 13 bases are shared with TRBD2. The CDR3 length is 19 residues. CDR1 is SGHVS, CDR2 FQNEAQ, per germline. Losses at the gene ends were 7 bases for V and 4 bases for J; bases not matched to a gene: 19.

V usage is TRBV6-5 and J usage is TRBJ1-1; D may be TRBD1 (6 bases). Germline CDR1 reads MNHEY; CDR2 reads SVGAGI. This CDR3 comprises 14 residues. V was pared by 4 bases and J by 1 base, with 10 bases between. This CDR3 is CASSFLQGNTEAFF. The CDR3 DNA reads TGTGCCAGCAGTTTCTTACAGGGGAACACTGAAGCTTTCTTT.

The genes are TRBV6-5 and TRBJ2-3, with a possible D match to TRBD2 (5 bases). The germline V gene has CDR1 MNHEY and CDR2 SVGAGI. With 6 bases removed from V and 2 bases from J, the gap between germline ends came to 12 bases. This CDR3 contains 14 residues. The CDR3 DNA reads as TGTGCCAGCAGCCTGAGAGGGCACACAGATACGCAGTATTTT. Translating it yields CASSLRGHTDTQYF.

The chain couples TRBV7-2 to TRBJ2-2; a weak D match, TRBD2 (7 bases). CDR1 is SGHTA, CDR2 FQGNSA, per germline. V lost 2 bases, J lost 3 bases, and 13 bases lay in between. The CDR3 has 16 residues. CDR3 in DNA: TGTGCCAGCAGCTTAAGGGGGAGGGCGCACACCGGGGAGCTGTTTTTT. Its translation: CASSLRGRAHTGELFF.

V usage is TRBV7-3 and J usage is TRBJ2-1, with 9 bases lining up with TRBD2. Germline V gene lookup returns CDR1 SGHTA and CDR2 FQGTGA. Trimming at V came to 5 bases and at J to 2 bases, leaving 4 bases not matched to a gene. This CDR3 is built from 15 residues. The CDR3 nucleotides read TGTGCCAGCAGCCCGACTAGCGGTACCTACAATGAGCAGTTCTTC. The encoded protein is CASSPTSGTYNEQFF.

This chain uses TRBV11-2 with TRBJ1-2; 11 bases line up with TRBD1. CDR1 is SGHAT, CDR2 FQNNGV, per germline. With 3 bases clipped from V and 7 bases from J, the junction kept 10 bases outside the gene matches. There are 16 residues in the CDR3. Here the CDR3 DNA reads TGTGCCAGCAGCTTGTGGACAGGGGGCGCGAGGGGTGGCTACACCTTC. The encoded protein is CASSLWTGGARGGYTF.

The chain is built from TRBV30 and TRBJ1-1, with unresolved D. Germline-derived CDR1 and CDR2 are GTSNPN and SVGIG (reference sequence). The CDR3 length is 14 residues. Trimming stripped 0 bases from V and 5 bases from J, with 13 bases between. Here the CDR3 DNA reads TGTGCCTGGAGTGTAGAAAACAGCGGGACTGAAGCTTTCTTT. It yields the protein CAWSVENSGTEAFF.

This clone has just a few counts. The chain recombines TRBV5-4 with TRBJ2-7; D unresolved. This CDR3 spans 14 amino acids. Trimming took off 0 bases at V and 3 bases at J, with 10 bases between the two ends. The V gene's germline CDR1 is SGHNT and CDR2 YYREEE (reference sequence). The CDR3 nucleotides read TGTGCCAGCAGCTTGGACGCAGCAGGCTACGAGCAGTACTTC. It codes for CASSLDAAGYEQYF.

This rearrangement joins TRBV5-1 to TRBJ2-2, with D possibly TRBD1 on 5 matching bases. This CDR3 has 15 amino acids. The germline gives CDR1 SGHRS, CDR2 YFSETQ. V gave up 2 bases and J gave up 4 bases, with 12 bases separating them. The CDR3 DNA follows: TGCGCCAGCAGCTTAAGCGCAGGGTTCACCGGGGAGCTGTTTTTT. Amino acids: CASSLSAGFTGELFF.

This clone was observed a few times. This chain links TRBV18 with TRBJ2-7, with TRBD2 matching 7 bases. After removal of 3 bases from V and 1 base from J, the junction contained 6 bases not matched to a gene. This CDR3 contains 15 residues. Germline V lookup: CDR1 KGHSH, CDR2 LQKENI. This CDR3 is CASSPRGGGSYEQYF. Written as DNA, the CDR3 is TGTGCCAGCTCACCTCGTGGGGGAGGGTCCTACGAGCAGTACTTC. The full variable domain, its missing parts supplied by reference TRBV18 and TRBJ2-7, is NAGVMQNPRHLVRRRGQEARLRCSPMKGHSHVYWYRQLPEEGLKFMVYLQKENIIDESGMPKERFSAEFPKEGPSILRIQQVVRGDSAAYFCASSPRGGGSYEQYFGPGTRLTVT.

This clone has just a few counts. The chain has TRBV7-2 and TRBJ2-1; possible D gene TRBD2, 6 bases. The CDR3 sequence is 13 residues long. Looked up from germline, CDR1 is SGHTA and CDR2 is FQGNSA. V shed 6 bases and J shed 7 bases, with 13 bases lying between them. The CDR3 coding sequence is TGTGCCAGCAGGGCTAGCGTTTATAATGAGCAGTTCTTC. This encodes CASRASVYNEQFF.